These 9 T cell receptor beta chains came from one sample sequenced in a study of blood T cell repertoires in COVID-19. TCRdb's table, derived via immunoSEQ multiplex PCR, lists solely in-frame clones and lacks some. The repertoire holds roughly 230,000 clones, about 83% seen once, with roughly 8.7% in the top ten. The sequencing input was peripheral blood. Receptors originate from a man aged 35 to 55 with active or convalescent COVID-19.

This clone was seen only a few times. The chain is built from TRBV24-1 and TRBJ2-3; D not certain. Between the trimmed V and J ends, which lost 4 bases and 2 bases, there was a span of 6 bases. The CDR3 sequence is 13 residues long. CDR1 is KGHDR, CDR2 SFDVKD, per germline. This CDR3 reads CATSEQNTDTQYF. CDR3 bases: TGTGCCACCAGTGAACAGAACACAGATACGCAGTATTTT.

The V gene is TRBV5-1, the J gene TRBJ2-1; TRBD2 is a possible D gene (6 bases). The germline V gene encodes CDR1 SGHRS and CDR2 YFSETQ. The CDR3 loop spans 15 amino acids. The ends were cut back, 4 bases at V and 3 bases at J, with 14 bases in the middle. The CDR3 DNA follows: TGCGCCAGCAGCGGCCAGGAGGGAGGCTACAATGAGCAGTTCTTC. Its protein is CASSGQEGGYNEQFF.

The genes are TRBV9 and TRBJ2-2; the D gene is possibly TRBD2 (5 bases). The ends were cut back, 5 bases at V and 7 bases at J, with 12 bases in the middle. Per the germline V gene, CDR1 is SGDLS and CDR2 is YYNGEE. The CDR3 contains 13 residues. CDR3 sequence: CASSPHEGGELFF. CDR3 DNA: TGTGCCAGCAGTCCTCATGAGGGCGGGGAGCTGTTTTTT.

V and J are TRBV29-1 and TRBJ1-3; D unresolved. Germline assignment: CDR1 SQVTM and CDR2 ANQGSEA. V shed 4 bases and J shed 0 bases, with 13 bases lying between them. This CDR3 has 15 amino acids. CDR3 region: CSVAGGTLSGNTIYF. CDR3 bases: TGCAGCGTTGCTGGCGGAACTCTCTCTGGAAACACCATATATTTT.

This sequence joins TRBV12-3 or TRBV12-4 and TRBJ2-3; D is ambiguous. Trimming left V 4 bases short and J 1 base short, with 6 bases between. This CDR3 is 13 amino acids long. The CDR3 protein is CASSSSGTDTQYF. DNA for the CDR3: TGTGCCAGCAGTTCAAGCGGCACAGATACGCAGTATTTT.

Points on this clone: Germline is not matched at one junction end, which may reflect a read error. V usage is TRBV7-7 and J usage is TRBJ1-1; no firm D call. CDR1 SSHAT and CDR2 FNYEAQ come from the germline V gene (reference sequence). CDR3 length: 16 amino acids. The CDR3 spells CASSPMEGLQNTEAFF. For the CDR3, the DNA is TGTGCTAGCAGCCCTATGGAGGGCTTACAGAACACTGAAGCTTTCTTT. The whole variable domain, filled in from reference TRBV7-7 and TRBJ1-1, reads GAGVSQSPRYKVTKRGQDVTLRCDPISSHATLYWYQQALGQGPEFLTYFNYEAQPDKSGLPSDRFSAERPEGSISTLTIQRTEQRDSAMYRCASSPMEGLQNTEAFFGQGTRLTVV.

The rearrangement uses TRBV3-1 (or the pseudogene TRBV3-2) and TRBJ1-2, with TRBD1 as a possible D gene (5 bases). The CDR3 is 11 residues long. The germline V and J ends were trimmed by 5 bases and 7 bases, with 8 bases remaining between them. Germline-derived CDR1 and CDR2 are LGHDT and YNNKEL (reference sequence). The CDR3 sequence: CASSDRGGYTF. CDR3 nucleotides: TGTGCCAGCAGCGATAGGGGTGGCTACACCTTC.

The J gene is TRBJ2-7, the V gene TRBV7-9; possibly TRBD1 for D (7 bases). CDR1 is SEHNR and CDR2 is FQNEAQ in the germline V gene (reference sequence). The CDR3 has 14 amino acids. V was pared by 5 bases and J by 3 bases, with 14 bases between. CDR3: CASSDTRGDYEQYF. The CDR3 DNA follows: TGTGCCAGCAGCGACACCAGGGGGGACTACGAGCAGTACTTC. The full variable domain, in which reference TRBV7-9 and TRBJ2-7 provide the parts outside the CDR3, is DTGVSQNPRHKITKRGQNVTFRCDPISEHNRLYWYRQTLGQGPEFLTYFQNEAQLEKSRLLSDRFSAERPKGSFSTLEIQRTEQGDSAMYLCASSDTRGDYEQYFGPGTRLTVT.

V is TRBV2 and J is TRBJ1-2; no definite D call. This CDR3 spans 13 amino acids. Germline-derived CDR1 and CDR2 are SNHLY and FYNNEI. The ends were cut back, 2 bases at V and 3 bases at J, with 7 bases in the middle. The CDR3 here is CASSETSDYGYTF. CDR3 nucleotides: TGTGCCAGCAGTGAAACCAGCGACTATGGCTACACCTTC. The variable domain in full, with the rest retrieved from reference TRBV2 and TRBJ1-2, is EPEVTQTPSHQVTQMGQEVILRCVPISNHLYFYWYRQILGQKVEFLVSFYNNEISEKSEIFDDQFSVERPDGSNFTLKIRSTKLEDSAMYFCASSETSDYGYTFGSGTRLTVV.